Only a few counts were recorded for the clone carrying this T cell receptor beta chain. Antigen specificity is unknown. This record comes from a study of CD8 T cells in ankylosing spondylitis. The TCR beta libraries were generated through quantitative 5'-RACE incorporating molecular barcodes. Via MiXCR, TCRdb re-called the 5' RACE reads, giving one row per CDR3 protein. The data contain approximately 400,000 distinct CDR3 sequences, roughly a sixth of them singletons. Overall study results and limits: Blood from ankylosing spondylitis patients appeared to carry a characteristic eight-variant TCR beta motif. Reportedly, significant enrichment of disease-linked clones occurred in matched ankylosing spondylitis synovial fluid. Clones linked with disease were CD8+ and fairly uncommon in the peripheral blood. Past studies reported some motif variants in reactive arthritis synovial fluid and blood.

The clonotype was recovered from a male donor with ankylosing spondylitis. The sample taken for sequencing was blood, either unsorted or a sorted T cell fraction (not recorded which).

CDR3 sequence reads: CSARGVGAPEAFF. The DNA of the CDR3 is TGCAGTGCTAGAGGGGTAGGGGCCCCTGAAGCTTTCTTT. V is TRBV20-1 and J is TRBJ1-1, with D tentatively TRBD1 (5 bases). The CDR3 spans 13 residues. Trimming pared 1 base from V and 6 bases from J, leaving 12 bases between. Germline CDR1 and CDR2: DFQATT and SNEGSKA (reference sequence).